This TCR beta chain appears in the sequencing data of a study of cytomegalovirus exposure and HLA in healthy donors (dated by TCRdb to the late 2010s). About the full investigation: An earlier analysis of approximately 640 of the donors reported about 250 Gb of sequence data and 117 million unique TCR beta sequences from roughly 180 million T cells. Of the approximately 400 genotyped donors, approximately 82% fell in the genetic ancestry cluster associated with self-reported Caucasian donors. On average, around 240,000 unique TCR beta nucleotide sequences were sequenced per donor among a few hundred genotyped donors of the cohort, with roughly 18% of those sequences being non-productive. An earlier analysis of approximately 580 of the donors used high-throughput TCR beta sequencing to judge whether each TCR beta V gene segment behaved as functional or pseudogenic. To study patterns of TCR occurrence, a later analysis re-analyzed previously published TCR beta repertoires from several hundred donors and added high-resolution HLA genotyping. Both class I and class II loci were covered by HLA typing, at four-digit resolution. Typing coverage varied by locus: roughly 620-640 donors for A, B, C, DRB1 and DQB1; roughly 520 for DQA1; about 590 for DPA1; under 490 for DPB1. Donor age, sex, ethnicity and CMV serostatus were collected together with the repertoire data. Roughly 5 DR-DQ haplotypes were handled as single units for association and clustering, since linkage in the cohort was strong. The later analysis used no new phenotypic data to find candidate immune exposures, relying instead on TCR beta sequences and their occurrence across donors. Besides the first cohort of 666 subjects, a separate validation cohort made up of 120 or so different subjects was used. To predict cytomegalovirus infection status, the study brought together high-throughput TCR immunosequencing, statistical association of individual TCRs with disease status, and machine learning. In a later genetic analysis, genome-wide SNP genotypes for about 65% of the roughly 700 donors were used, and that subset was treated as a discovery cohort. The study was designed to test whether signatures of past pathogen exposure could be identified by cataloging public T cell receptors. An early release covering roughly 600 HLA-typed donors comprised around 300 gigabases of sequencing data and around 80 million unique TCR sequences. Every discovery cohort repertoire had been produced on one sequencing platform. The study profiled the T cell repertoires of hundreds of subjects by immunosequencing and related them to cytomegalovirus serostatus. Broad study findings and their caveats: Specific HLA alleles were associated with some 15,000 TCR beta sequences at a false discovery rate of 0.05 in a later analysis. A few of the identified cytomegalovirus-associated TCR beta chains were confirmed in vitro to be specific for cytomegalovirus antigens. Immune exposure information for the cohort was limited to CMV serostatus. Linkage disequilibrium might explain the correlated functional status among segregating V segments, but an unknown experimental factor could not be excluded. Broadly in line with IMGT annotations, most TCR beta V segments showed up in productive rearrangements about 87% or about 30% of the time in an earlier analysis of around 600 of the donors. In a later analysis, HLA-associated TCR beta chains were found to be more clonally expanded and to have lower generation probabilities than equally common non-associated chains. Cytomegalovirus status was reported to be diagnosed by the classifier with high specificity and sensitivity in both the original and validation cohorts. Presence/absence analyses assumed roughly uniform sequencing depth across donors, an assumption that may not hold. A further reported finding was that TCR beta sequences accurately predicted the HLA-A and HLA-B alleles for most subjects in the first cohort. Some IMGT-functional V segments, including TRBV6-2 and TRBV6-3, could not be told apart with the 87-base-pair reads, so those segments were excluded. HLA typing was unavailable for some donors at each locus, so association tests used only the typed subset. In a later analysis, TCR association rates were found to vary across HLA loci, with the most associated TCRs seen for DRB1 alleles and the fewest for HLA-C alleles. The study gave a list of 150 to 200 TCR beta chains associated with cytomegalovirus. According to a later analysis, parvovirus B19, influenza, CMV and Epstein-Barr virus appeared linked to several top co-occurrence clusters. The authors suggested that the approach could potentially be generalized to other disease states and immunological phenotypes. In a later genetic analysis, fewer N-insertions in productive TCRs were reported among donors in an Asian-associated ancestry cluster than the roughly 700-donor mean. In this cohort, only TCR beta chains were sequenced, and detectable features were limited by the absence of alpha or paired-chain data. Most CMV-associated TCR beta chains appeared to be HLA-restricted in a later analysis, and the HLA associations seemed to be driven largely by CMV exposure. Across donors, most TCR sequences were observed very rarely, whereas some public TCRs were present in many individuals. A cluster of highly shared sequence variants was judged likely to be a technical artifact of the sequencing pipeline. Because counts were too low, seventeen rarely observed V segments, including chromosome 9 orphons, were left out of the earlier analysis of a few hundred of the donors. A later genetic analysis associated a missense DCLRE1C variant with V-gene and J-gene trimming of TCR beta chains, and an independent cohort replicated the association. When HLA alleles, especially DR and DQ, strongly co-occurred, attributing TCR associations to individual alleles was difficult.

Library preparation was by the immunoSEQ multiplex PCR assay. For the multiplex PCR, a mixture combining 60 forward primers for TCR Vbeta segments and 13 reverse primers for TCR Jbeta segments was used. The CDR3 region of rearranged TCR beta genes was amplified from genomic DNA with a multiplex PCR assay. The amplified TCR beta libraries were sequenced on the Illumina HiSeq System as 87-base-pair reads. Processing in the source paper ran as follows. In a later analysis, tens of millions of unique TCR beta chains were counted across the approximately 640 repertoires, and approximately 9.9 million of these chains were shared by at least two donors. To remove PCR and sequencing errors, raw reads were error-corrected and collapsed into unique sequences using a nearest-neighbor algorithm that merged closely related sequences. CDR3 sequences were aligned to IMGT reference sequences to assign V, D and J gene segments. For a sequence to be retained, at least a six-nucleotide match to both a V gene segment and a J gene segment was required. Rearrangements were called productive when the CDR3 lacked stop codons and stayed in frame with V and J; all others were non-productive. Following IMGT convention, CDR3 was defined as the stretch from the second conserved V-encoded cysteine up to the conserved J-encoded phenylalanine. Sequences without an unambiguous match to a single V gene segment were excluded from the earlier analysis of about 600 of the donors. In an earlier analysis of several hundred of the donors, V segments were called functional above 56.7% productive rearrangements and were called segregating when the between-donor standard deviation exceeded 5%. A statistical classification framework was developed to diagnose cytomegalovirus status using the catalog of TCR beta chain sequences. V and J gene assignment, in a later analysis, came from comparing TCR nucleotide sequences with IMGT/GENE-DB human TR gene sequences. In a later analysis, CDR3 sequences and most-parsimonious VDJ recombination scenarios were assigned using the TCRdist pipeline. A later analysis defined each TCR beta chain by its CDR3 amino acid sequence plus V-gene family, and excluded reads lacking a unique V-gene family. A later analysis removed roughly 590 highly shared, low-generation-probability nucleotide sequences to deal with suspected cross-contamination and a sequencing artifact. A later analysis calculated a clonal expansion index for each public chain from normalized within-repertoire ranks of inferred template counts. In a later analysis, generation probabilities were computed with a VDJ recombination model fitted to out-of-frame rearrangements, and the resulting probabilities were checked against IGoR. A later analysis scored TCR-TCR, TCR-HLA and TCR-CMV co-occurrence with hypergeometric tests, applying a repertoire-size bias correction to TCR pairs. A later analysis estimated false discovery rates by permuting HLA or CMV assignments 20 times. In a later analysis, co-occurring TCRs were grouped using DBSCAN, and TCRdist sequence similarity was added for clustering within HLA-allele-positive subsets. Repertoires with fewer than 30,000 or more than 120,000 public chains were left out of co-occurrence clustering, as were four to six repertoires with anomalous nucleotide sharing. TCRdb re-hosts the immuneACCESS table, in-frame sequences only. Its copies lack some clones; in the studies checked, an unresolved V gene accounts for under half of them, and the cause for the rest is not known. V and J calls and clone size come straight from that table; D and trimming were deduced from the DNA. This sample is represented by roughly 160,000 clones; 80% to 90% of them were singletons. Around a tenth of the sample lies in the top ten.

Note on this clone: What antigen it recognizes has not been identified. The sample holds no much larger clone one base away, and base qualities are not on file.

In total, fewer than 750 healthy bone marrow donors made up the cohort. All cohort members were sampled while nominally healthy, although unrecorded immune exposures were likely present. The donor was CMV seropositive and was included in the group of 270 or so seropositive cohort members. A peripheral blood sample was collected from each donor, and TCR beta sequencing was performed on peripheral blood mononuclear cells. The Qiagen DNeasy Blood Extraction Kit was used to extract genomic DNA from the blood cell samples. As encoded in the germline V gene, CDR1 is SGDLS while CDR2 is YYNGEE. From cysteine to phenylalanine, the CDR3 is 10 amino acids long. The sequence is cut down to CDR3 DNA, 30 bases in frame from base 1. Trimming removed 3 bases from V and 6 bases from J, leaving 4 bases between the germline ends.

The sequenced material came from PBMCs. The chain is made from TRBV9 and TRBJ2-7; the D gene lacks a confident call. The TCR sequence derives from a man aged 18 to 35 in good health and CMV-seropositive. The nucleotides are TGTGCCAGCAGCGGGAGCGAGCAGTACTTC. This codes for CASSGSEQYF.